The T cell receptor beta chain under discussion was sequenced for a study of quantifying T cell responses using KT2 cells. Study in general: RNA was reverse transcribed with TCR alpha and beta constant-region primers.

Deletions cut 7 bases from V and 4 bases from J, with 11 bases between. The length of the CDR3 is 13 residues. From germline, CDR1 is LNHDA and CDR2 SQIVND (reference sequence). The cDNA 3' end received a ligated oligonucleotide with a UMI. The first PCR ran roughly 4 cycles with an equimolar RC1.1 and RC1.2 beta primer mix. TCRdb fed the UMI-ligation and nested PCR reads into MiXCR, producing one record per CDR3 protein. The top ten hold 15% to 18% of the sample, which has about 30,000 distinct CDR3 sequences, less than 7.5% seen once. This clonotype was seen repeatedly, ten times or more. Fixed numbers of PBMC received varying amounts of KT2 cells.

This sequence joins TRBV19 and TRBJ2-1, with D perhaps matching TRBD1 (5 bases). The sequence was obtained from a human donor. Source material: PBMCs spiked with cells of the T cell clone KT2. The DNA of the CDR3 is TGTGCCAGTACCGGGCAGGGATACAATGAGCAGTTCTTC. It translates to CASTGQGYNEQFF. The full variable domain, with the rest looked up from reference TRBV19 and TRBJ2-1, is DGGITQSPKYLFRKEGQNVTLSCEQNLNHDAMYWYRQDPGQGLRLIYYSQIVNDFQKGDIAEGYSVSREKKESFPLTVTSAQKNPTAFYLCASTGQGYNEQFFGPGTRLTVL.